The 2 T cell receptor beta chains reported below all come from one sample, sequenced in a study of T cell clonotyping in hematopoietic cell transplantation. Time point noted: recipient sample about 28 days before transplant, after cytoreduction. Here immunoSEQ multiplex PCR was the method, and the copy in TCRdb shows in-frame clones only, minus some. The sample has approximately 46,000 clones, approximately 84% seen once. Sequencing used peripheral blood mononuclear cells, obtained before stem cell transplant. The source is a man aged 55 to 70 with biphenotypic leukemia. Some clones in this sample may be carry-over from other donors' samples.

The chain recombines TRBV30 with TRBJ2-7; 8 bases map to TRBD1. This CDR3 region has 14 residues. CDR1 is GTSNPN, CDR2 SVGIG, per germline (reference sequence). Trimming took 2 bases from V and 4 from J; bases not matched to a gene: 7. CDR3 DNA: TGTGCCTGGAGTTCTTGGACAGGGCTTTACGAGCAGTACTTC. Its translation: CAWSSWTGLYEQYF.

The count of this clone is one. The chain couples TRBV30 to TRBJ2-7; 11 bases are a match to TRBD2. The trim removed 5 bases at V and 3 bases at J, leaving 0 bases unmatched. The CDR3 is 12 amino acids. Germline values: CDR1 GTSNPN, CDR2 SVGIG (reference sequence). CDR3 sequence: CAWGTSGYEQYF. The CDR3, as DNA: TGTGCCTGGGGGACTAGCGGCTACGAGCAGTACTTC.